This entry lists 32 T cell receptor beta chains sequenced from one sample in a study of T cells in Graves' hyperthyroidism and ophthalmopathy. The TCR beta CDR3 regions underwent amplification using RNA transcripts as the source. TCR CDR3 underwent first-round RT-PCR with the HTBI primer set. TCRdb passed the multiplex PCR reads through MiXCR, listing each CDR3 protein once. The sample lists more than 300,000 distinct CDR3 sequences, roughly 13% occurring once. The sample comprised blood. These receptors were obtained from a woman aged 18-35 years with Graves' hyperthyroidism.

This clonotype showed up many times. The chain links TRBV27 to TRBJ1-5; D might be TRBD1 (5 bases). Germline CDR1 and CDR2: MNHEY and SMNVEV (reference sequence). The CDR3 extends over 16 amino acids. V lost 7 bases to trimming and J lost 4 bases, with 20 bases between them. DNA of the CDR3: TGTGCCAGCAACGCAGGTCCCGGGGCAGGAAATCAGCCCCAGCATTTT. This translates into CASNAGPGAGNQPQHF.

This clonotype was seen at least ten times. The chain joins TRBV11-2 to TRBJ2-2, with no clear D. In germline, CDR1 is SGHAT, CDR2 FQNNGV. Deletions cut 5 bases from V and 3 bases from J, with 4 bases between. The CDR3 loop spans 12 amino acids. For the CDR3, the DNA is TGTGCCAGCAGCCGATACACCGGGGAGCTGTTTTTT. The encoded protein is CASSRYTGELFF.

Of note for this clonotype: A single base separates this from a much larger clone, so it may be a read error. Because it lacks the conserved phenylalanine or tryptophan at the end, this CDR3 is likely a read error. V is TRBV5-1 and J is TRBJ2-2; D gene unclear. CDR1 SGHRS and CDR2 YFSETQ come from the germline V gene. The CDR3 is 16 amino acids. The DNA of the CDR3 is TGTGCCAGCAGCTTGGCCGAGACGGACAACACCGGGGAGCTGTTTCTT. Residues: CASSLAETDNTGELFL.

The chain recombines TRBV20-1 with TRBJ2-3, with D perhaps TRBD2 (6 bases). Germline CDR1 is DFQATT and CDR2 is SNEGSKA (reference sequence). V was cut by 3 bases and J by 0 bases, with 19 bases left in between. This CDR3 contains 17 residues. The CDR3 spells CSARGSDYASSTDTQYF. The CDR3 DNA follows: TGCAGTGCTAGGGGATCGGACTACGCCTCTAGCACAGATACGCAGTATTTT.

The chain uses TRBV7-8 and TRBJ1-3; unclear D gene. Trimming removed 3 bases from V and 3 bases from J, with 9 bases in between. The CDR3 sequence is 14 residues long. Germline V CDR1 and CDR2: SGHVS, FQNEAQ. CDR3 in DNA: TGTGCCAGCAGCTTTGGGGTGTATGGAAACACCATATATTTT. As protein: CASSFGVYGNTIYF.

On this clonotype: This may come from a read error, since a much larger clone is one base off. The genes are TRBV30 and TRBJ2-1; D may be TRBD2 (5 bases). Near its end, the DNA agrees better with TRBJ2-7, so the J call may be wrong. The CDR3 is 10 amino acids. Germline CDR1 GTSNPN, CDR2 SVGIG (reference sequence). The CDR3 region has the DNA TGTGCTGGACTTACCAATGAGCAGTACTTC. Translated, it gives CAGLTNEQYF.

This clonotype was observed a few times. The CDR3 region has the DNA TGTGCCAGCAGTGTGCAAGCGGGGACCCAGTACTTC. It is translated as CASSVQAGTQYF. The chain carries TRBV6-1 and TRBJ2-5; the D gene is possibly TRBD2 (6 bases). The CDR3 is made up of 12 amino acids. The V end lost 4 bases, the J end lost 7 bases, and 10 bases lay between the germline ends. Germline loops: CDR1 MNHNS, CDR2 SASEGT.

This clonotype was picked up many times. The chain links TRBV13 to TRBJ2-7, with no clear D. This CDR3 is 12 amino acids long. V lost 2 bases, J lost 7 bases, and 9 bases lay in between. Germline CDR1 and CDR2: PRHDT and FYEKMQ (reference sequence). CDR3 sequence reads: CASSLRLGEQYF. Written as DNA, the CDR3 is TGTGCCAGCAGCTTAAGACTTGGGGAGCAGTACTTC. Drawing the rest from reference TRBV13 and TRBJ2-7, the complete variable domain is AAGVIQSPRHLIKEKRETATLKCYPIPRHDTVYWYQQGPGQDPQFLISFYEKMQSDKGSIPDRFSAQQFSDYHSELNMSSLELGDSALYFCASSLRLGEQYFGPGTRLTVT.

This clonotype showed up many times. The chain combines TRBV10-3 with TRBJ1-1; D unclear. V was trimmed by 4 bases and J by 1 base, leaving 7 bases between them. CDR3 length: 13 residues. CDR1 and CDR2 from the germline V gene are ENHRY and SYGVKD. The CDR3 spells CAISVDPNTEAFF. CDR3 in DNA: TGTGCCATCAGTGTGGACCCGAACACTGAAGCTTTCTTT.

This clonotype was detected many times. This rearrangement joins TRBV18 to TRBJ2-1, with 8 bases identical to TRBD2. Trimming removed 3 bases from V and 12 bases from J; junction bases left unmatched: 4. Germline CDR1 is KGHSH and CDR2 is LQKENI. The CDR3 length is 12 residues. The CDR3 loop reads CASSPTSAAQFF. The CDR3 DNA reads TGTGCCAGCTCACCGACTAGCGCGGCGCAGTTCTTC.

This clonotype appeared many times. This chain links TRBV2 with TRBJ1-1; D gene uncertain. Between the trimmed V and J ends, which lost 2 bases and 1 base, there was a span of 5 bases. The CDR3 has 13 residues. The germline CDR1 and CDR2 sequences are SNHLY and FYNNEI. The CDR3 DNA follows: TGTGCCAGCAGTGAACTGGAGAACACTGAAGCTTTCTTT. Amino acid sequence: CASSELENTEAFF. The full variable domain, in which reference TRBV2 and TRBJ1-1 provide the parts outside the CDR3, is EPEVTQTPSHQVTQMGQEVILRCVPISNHLYFYWYRQILGQKVEFLVSFYNNEISEKSEIFDDQFSVERPDGSNFTLKIRSTKLEDSAMYFCASSELENTEAFFGQGTRLTVV.

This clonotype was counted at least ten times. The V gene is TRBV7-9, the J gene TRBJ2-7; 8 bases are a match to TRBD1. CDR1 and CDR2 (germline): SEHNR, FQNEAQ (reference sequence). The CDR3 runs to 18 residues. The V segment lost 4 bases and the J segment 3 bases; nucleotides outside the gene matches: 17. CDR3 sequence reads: CASSSRDRTNPQGYEQYF. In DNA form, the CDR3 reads TGTGCCAGCAGCTCCCGGGACAGGACAAATCCTCAGGGCTACGAGCAGTACTTC.

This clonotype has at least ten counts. CDR3 amino acids: CASSLAGGPNTGELFF. As DNA, the CDR3 is TGTGCCAGCAGCTTAGCGGGAGGGCCGAACACCGGGGAGCTGTTTTTT. The chain has TRBV11-2 and TRBJ2-2, with 8 positions matching TRBD2. Per the germline V gene, CDR1 is SGHAT and CDR2 is FQNNGV. The CDR3 is 16 amino acids. V trimming: 1 base; J trimming: 0 bases; junction bases outside the gene matches: 1.

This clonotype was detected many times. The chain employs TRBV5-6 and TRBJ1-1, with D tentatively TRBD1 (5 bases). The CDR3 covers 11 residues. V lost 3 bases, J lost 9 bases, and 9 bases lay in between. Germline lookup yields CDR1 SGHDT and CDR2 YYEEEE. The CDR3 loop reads CASSSGHKAFF. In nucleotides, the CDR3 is TGTGCCAGCAGCTCAGGGCACAAAGCTTTCTTT. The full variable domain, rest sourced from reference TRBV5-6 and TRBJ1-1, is DAGVTQSPTHLIKTRGQQVTLRCSPKSGHDTVSWYQQALGQGPQFIFQYYEEEERQRGNFPDRFSGHQFPNYSSELNVNALLLGDSALYLCASSSGHKAFFGQGTRLTVV.

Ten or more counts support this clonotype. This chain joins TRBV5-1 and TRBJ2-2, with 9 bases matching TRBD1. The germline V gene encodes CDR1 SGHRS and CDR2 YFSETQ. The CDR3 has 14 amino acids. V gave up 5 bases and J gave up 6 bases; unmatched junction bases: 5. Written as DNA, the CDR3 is TGCGCCAGCAGTGTGGACAGGGGTGCCGGGGAGCTGTTTTTT. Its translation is CASSVDRGAGELFF.

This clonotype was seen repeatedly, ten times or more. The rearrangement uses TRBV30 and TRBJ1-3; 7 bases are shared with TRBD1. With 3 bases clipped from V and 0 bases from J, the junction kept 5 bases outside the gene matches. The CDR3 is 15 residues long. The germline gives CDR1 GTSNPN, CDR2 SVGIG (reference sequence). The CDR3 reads CAWSPGQISGNTIYF. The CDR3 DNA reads TGTGCCTGGAGCCCGGGACAGATCTCTGGAAACACCATATATTTT.

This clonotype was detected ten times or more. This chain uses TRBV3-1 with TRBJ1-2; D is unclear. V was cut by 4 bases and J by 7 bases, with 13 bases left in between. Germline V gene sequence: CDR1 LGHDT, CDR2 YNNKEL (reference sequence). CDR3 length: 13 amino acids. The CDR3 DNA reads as TGTGCCAGCAGCCTCCCGATGGAGACTGGCTACACCTTC. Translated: CASSLPMETGYTF.

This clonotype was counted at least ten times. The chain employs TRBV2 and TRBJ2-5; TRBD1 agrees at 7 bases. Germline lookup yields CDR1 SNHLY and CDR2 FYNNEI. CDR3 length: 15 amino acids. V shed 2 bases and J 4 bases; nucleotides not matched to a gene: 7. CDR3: CASSESGQFTETQYF. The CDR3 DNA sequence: TGTGCCAGCAGTGAATCGGGACAGTTTACAGAGACCCAGTACTTC.

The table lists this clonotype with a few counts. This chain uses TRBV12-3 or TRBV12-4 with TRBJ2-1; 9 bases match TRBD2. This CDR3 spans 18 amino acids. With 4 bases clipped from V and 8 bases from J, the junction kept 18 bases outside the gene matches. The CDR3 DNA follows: TGTGCCAGCAGTTACAGCCCCGGGACTAGCCGGGGCGGGCATGAGCAGTTCTTC. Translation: CASSYSPGTSRGGHEQFF.

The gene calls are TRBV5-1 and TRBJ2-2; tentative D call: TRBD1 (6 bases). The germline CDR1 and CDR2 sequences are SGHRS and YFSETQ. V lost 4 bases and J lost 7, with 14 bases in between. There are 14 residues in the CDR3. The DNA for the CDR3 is TGCGCCAGCAGCGCCGGGACAACAGGCGGGGAGCTGTTTTTT. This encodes CASSAGTTGGELFF.

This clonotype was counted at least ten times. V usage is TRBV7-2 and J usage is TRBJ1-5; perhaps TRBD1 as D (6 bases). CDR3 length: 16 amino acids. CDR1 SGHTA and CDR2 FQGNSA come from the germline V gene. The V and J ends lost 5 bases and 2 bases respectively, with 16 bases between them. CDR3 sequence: CASSQGQGRGNQPQHF. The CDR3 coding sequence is TGTGCCAGCAGCCAGGGGCAGGGTCGGGGCAATCAGCCCCAGCATTTT.

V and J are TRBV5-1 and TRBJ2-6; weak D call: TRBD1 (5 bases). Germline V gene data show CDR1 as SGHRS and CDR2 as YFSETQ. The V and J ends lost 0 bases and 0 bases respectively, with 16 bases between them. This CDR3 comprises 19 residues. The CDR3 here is CASSLVEAGYFSGANVLTF. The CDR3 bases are TGCGCCAGCAGCTTGGTTGAGGCAGGGTACTTCTCTGGGGCCAACGTCCTGACTTTC.

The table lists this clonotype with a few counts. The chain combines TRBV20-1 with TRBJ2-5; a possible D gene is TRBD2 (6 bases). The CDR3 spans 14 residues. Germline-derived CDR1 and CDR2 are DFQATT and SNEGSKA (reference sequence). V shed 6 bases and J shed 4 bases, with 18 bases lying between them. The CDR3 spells CSAPRGSGTETQYF. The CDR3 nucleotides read TGCAGTGCCCCGCGGGGAAGCGGCACAGAGACCCAGTACTTC.

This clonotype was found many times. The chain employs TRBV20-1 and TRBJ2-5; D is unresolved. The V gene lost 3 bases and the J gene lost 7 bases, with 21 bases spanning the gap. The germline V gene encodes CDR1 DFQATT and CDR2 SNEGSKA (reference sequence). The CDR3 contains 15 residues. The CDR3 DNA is TGCAGTGCTAGTACACAGACAATGGCCAAGCGGACCCAGTACTTC. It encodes CSASTQTMAKRTQYF.

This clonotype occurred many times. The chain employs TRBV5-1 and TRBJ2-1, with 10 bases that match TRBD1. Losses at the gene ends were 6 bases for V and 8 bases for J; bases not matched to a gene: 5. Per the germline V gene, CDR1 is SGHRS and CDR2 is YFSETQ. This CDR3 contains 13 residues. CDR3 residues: CASIRTGGHEQFF. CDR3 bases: TGCGCCAGCATAAGGACAGGGGGTCATGAGCAGTTCTTC.

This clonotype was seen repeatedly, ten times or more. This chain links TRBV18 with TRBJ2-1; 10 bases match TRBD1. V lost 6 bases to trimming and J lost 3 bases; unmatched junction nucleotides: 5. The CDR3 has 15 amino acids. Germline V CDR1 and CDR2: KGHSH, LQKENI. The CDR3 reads CASSTRTGGYNEQFF. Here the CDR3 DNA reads TGTGCCAGCTCGACACGGACAGGGGGCTACAATGAGCAGTTCTTC. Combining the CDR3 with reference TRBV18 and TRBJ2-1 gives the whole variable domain NAGVMQNPRHLVRRRGQEARLRCSPMKGHSHVYWYRQLPEEGLKFMVYLQKENIIDESGMPKERFSAEFPKEGPSILRIQQVVRGDSAAYFCASSTRTGGYNEQFFGPGTRLTVL.

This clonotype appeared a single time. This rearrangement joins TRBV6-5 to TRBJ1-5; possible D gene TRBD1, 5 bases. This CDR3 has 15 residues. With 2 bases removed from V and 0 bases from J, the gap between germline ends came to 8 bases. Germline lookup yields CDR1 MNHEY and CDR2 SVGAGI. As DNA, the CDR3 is TGTGCCAGCAGTTACCGGGGCTATAGCAATCAGCCCCAGCATTTT. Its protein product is CASSYRGYSNQPQHF.

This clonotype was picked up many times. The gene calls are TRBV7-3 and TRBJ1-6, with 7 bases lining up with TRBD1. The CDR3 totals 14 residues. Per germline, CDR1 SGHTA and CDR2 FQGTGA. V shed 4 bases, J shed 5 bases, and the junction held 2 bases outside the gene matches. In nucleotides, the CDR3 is TGTGCCAGCAGCTCGGGACAGCATAATTCACCCCTCCACTTT. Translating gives CASSSGQHNSPLHF.

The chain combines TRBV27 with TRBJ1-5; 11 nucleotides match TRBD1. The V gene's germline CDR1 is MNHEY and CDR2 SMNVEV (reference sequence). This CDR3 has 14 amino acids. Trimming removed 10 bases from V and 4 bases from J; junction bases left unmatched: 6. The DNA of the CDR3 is TGTGCCAACAGCCGGGACAGGGGGAATCAGCCCCAGCATTTT. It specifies CANSRDRGNQPQHF.

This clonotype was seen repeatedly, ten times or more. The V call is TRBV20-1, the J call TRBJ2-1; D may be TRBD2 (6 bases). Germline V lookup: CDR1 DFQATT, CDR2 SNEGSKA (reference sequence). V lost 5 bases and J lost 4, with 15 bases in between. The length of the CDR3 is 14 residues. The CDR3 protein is CSASLQSGYNEQFF. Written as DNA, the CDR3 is TGCAGTGCTTCGTTACAAAGCGGGTACAATGAGCAGTTCTTC.

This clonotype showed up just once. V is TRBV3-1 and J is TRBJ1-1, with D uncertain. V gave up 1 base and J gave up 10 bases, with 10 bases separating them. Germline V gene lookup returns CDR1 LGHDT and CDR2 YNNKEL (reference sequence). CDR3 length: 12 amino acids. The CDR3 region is CASSQGLISAFF. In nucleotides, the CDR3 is TGTGCCAGCAGCCAAGGTCTGATATCAGCTTTCTTT.

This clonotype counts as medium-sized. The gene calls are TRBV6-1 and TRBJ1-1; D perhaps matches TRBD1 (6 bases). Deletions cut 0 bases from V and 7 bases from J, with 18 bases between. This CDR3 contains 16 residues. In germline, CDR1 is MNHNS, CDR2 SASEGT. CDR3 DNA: TGTGCCAGCAGTGAAGCTCCGGGACATACTGTCGGTGAAGCTTTCTTT. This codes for CASSEAPGHTVGEAFF.